This note documents a single TCR beta chain sequence. Its antigen is still unknown. No clone much larger than this one lies a single base away; base qualities are absent. V is pruned by 7 bases and J by 1 base, leaving 6 bases of the junction without a gene match. For CDR1 and CDR2, the germline V gene lists SQVTM and ANQGSEA. Reading from cysteine to phenylalanine, the CDR3 counts 15 amino acids. Kept here is only the CDR3 DNA, which spans 45 bases and is read in frame from base 1. Total RNA and DNA were co-extracted from around 18-30 mg of bulk tissue with the AllPrep DNA/RNA mini kit, without cell sorting. Between late 2015 and early 2016, roughly 5 patients in China with histopathologically diagnosed primary liver carcinoma had their tumors surgically resected. At the time of sampling, the patients were treatment-naive and had chronic HBV infection. Each tumor was sampled at five spatially separated regions: the superior, inferior, left-lateral and right-lateral poles and the tumor centre. More than 85% viable tumor cells were found by histology in every tumor sample. Each fresh piece of tumor and adjacent tissue was cut in two, with one half stored in RNAlater at -80 degrees C and the other half sent for histology.

This specimen belongs to a study of tumor-infiltrating lymphocytes in primary liver carcinoma (dated by TCRdb to about 2017). General notes on the study: The five patients, three men and two women aged 30 to 69 years, had hepatocellular carcinoma (four) or combined HCC and intrahepatic cholangiocarcinoma (one). Repertoires from technical replicates were highly reproducible, with mean shared-clone rates approximately 0.88 and correlation coefficients above 0.95. The five patients had tumors staged T1-T3 N0M0, with maximum diameters ranging from roughly 4.2 to 11 cm. The roughly 27 tumor region samples were profiled with Agilent mRNA microarrays so that TCRbeta repertoire diversity could be related to the local molecular phenotype. Each sample produced about 3.5 to 7.13 million productive TCRbeta reads, and read depth showed no significant difference between tissue types. TCRbeta repertoire sequencing covered roughly 35 specimens from 5 patients: 25 tumor regions, 5 adjacent noncancerous liver tissues and 5 peripheral blood samples. For each liver tumor, the study sampled five regions along with adjacent normal tissue and blood, and applied TCRbeta repertoire sequencing, expression microarrays and whole-exome sequencing.

A constant-region primer and ProtoScript II reverse transcriptase were used to reverse-transcribe TCRbeta-specific cDNA from about 0.55 ug total RNA. Three nested multiplex PCR rounds, following a slightly modified ARM-PCR procedure, were used to build the TCRbeta libraries. Each of the first two PCR rounds ran for 10 cycles and used multiplex TRBV1-TRBV30 forward primers together with a Cbeta reverse primer. Sample barcodes and Illumina adapters were added in a final 25-cycle PCR with Deep VentR polymerase. Before sequencing, amplicons of 200-500 bp were gel-purified using a QIAquick gel extraction kit. An Illumina HiSeq 2500 was used to sequence the TCRbeta amplicons, generating 250-bp paired-end reads. In the paper's pipeline: Trimmomatic v0.33 was used to quality-trim the reads, and FLASH v1.2.11 was used to merge paired reads so that full CDR3 sequences could be recovered. MiGEC v1.2.1b assigned V, D and J germline segments to the rearranged TCRbeta sequences. Clonotype statistics and Shannon-Wiener diversity indices were computed with VDJtools v1.0.0. Except for diversity analysis, only the 250 most abundant clonotypes of each sample were used in subsequent analyses to reduce sampling bias. TCRdb reprocessing: public reads trimmed at Q25 with fastp, clones called with MiXCR, in-frame beta chains kept. CDR3 protein sequences are deduplicated, and each keeps its most common genes and DNA. These V and J calls originate from TCRdb's pipeline instead of the authors' own analysis. The sample table lists 55,000 to 65,000 distinct CDR3 sequences, around 64% of them with a count of one. The top ten clonotypes cover around 60% of the sample.

Paper-wide results and their limitations: Only about 8-24% of top clones were present in all five regions of a tumor, suggesting spatial heterogeneity of tumor-infiltrating T cells. Bulk unsorted samples precluded comparing CD4+ and CD8+ T cell repertoires. Only the TCR beta chain was sequenced, so true repertoire diversity is likely underestimated because unpaired alpha chains were not captured. With just 4 or 5 patients in the study, the authors point out that the findings should be validated in a larger study. The top 250 clones made up a significantly larger repertoire fraction in tumors than in blood (p = 0.039). Pairs of tumor regions showed greater repertoire overlap (mean around 35%) than tumor-adjacent pairs (roughly 17%) or tumor-blood pairs (roughly 14%), which is consistent with antigen-driven expansion.

The receptor chain draws on TRBV29-1 and TRBJ2-2, with TRBD2 matching 10 junction bases. The TCR comes from a man in his forties with primary liver carcinoma and hepatitis B virus infection. Source material: liver tumor tissue from sampling region 2. Interpreted using the paper, the cell subset or site label stands for: tumor region T2, inferior pole. The CDR3 amino acid sequence is: CSAGTSAVNTGELFF. The bases are TGCAGCGCTGGGACTAGCGCGGTGAACACCGGGGAGCTGTTTTTT.